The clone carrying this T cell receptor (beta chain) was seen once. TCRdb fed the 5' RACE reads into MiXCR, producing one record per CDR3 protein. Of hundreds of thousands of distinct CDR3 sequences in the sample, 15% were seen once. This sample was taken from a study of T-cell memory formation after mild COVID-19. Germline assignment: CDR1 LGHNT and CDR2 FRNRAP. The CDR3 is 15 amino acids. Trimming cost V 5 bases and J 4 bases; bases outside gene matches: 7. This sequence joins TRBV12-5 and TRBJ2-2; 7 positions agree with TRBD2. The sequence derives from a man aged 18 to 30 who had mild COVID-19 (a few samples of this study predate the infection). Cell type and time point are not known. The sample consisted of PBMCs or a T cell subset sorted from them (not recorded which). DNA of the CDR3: TGTGCTAGTGGTCGTCTAGCGGAACCCACCGGGGAGCTGTTTTTT. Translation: CASGRLAEPTGELFF.